This T cell receptor (beta chain) was recorded in a study of cytomegalovirus exposure and HLA in healthy donors. Study outcomes and limitations: Common viral pathogens were later found to be apparently linked to several of the most significant clusters. Previous analysis showed most TCR beta V segments were productive about 90% or about 30% of the time.

Concerning this clone: Its specificity is not known.

CDR3 length: 14 residues. Germline-derived CDR1 and CDR2 are MNHEY and SVGAGI. V was clipped by 2 bases and J by 3 bases, with 10 bases between them. Primers: 60 Vbeta forward and 13 Jbeta reverse. Sequencing was performed with immunoSEQ multiplex PCR; in TCRdb, only in-frame clones are kept and a portion is missing. The table records about 98,000 clones, around 78% of them present only once. V and J are TRBV6-5 and TRBJ1-2; D is possibly TRBD1 (6 bases). The sample comprised PBMCs. This receptor was taken from a man in his forties in good health and CMV-seronegative. CDR3 in DNA: TGTGCCAGCAGTTACGAAGGGGGTGACTATGGCTACACCTTC. Translating it yields CASSYEGGDYGYTF.